The entry that follows covers one TCR beta chain sequence. Its specificity is unknown. This specimen belongs to a study of cytomegalovirus exposure and HLA in healthy donors. This CDR3 is built from 14 residues. Per the germline V gene, CDR1 is WNHNN and CDR2 is SYGVQD (reference sequence). A multiplex PCR was run with 60 Vbeta primers and 13 Jbeta primers. Assay: immunoSEQ multiplex PCR; the TCRdb copy retains only in-frame clones and omits some. Of about 84,000 clones listed, more than 70% are singletons. General observations from the study: Later genetic work tied a missense DCLRE1C variant to beta-chain V and J trimming. Among the most significant clusters, several appeared linked to common viral pathogens in a later analysis.

The origin of this receptor is a male donor in good health and CMV-seropositive. The sample was PBMCs. The chain employs TRBV10-1 and TRBJ2-7; TRBD1 might be the D (6 bases). CDR3 protein: CVPRTGPNPYEQYF. In DNA, the CDR3 is TGCGTACCTAGAACAGGGCCGAACCCCTACGAGCAGTACTTC.